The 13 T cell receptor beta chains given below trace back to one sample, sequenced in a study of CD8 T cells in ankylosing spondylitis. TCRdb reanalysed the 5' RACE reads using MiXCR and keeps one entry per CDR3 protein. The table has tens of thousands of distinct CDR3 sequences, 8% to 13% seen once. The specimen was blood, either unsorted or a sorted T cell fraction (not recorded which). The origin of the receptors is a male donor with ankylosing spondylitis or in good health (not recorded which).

Here the CDR3 DNA reads TGTGCCAGCAGCTTAGTGGCCGTGTTGTATACCTACAATGAGCAGTTCTTC. It specifies CASSLVAVLYTYNEQFF. The chain couples TRBV7-2 to TRBJ2-1; no firm D call. The V end was cut by 1 base, the J end by 2 bases, with 15 bases between. The CDR3 has 17 amino acids. Per the germline V gene, CDR1 is SGHTA and CDR2 is FQGNSA. Complete variable domain (other parts from reference TRBV7-2 and TRBJ2-1): GAGVSQSPSNKVTEKGKDVELRCDPISGHTALYWYRQSLGQGLEFLIYFQGNSAPDKSGLPSDRFSAERTGGSVSTLTIQRTQQEDSAVYLCASSLVAVLYTYNEQFFGPGTRLTVL.

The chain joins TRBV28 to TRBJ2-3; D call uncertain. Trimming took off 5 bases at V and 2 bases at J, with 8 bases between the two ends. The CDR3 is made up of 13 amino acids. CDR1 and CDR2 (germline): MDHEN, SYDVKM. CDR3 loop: CASSPRATDTQYF. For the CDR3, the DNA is TGTGCCAGCAGTCCCCGGGCCACAGATACGCAGTATTTT.

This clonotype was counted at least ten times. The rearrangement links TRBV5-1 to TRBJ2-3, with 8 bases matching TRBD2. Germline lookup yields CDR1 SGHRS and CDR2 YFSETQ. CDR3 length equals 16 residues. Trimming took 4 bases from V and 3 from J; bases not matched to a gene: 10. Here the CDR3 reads CASSPPVREGTDTQYF. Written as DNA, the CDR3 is TGCGCCAGCAGCCCCCCGGTTCGGGAGGGGACAGATACGCAGTATTTT. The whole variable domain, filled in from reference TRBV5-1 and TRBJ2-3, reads KAGVTQTPRYLIKTRGQQVTLSCSPISGHRSVSWYQQTPGQGLQFLFEYFSETQRNKGNFPGRFSGRQFSNSRSEMNVSTLELGDSALYLCASSPPVREGTDTQYFGPGTRLTVL.

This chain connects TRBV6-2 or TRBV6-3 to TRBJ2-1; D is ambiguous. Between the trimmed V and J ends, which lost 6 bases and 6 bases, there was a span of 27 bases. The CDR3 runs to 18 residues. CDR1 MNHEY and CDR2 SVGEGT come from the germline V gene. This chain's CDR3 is CASSYPEKGVDGSNEQFF. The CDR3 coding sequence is TGTGCCAGCAGCTACCCGGAGAAGGGCGTAGACGGGTCCAATGAGCAGTTCTTC.

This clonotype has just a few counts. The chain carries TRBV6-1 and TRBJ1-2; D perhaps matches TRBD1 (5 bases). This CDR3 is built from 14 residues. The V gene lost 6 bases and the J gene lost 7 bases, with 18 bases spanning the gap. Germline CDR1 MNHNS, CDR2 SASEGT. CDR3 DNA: TGTGCCAGCAGCAAATCCCGGGGGAAGGGTGGCTACACCTTC. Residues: CASSKSRGKGGYTF.

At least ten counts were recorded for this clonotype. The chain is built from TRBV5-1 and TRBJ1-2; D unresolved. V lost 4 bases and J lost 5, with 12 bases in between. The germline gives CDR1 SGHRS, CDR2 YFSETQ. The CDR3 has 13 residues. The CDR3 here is CASSPRGPYGYTF. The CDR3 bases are TGCGCCAGCAGCCCTCGTGGGCCTTATGGCTACACCTTC.

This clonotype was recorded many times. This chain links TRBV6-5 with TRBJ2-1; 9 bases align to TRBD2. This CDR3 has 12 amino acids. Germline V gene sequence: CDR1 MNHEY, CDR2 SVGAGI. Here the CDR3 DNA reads TGTGCTAGCGGGGGCGGCTACAATGAGCAGTTCTTC. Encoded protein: CASGGGYNEQFF.

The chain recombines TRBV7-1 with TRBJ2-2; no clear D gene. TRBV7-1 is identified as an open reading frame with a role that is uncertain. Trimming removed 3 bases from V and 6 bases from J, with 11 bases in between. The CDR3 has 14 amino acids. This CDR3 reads CASSSGPISGELFF. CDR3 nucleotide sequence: TGTGCCAGCAGCTCTGGACCGATCTCCGGGGAGCTGTTTTTT.

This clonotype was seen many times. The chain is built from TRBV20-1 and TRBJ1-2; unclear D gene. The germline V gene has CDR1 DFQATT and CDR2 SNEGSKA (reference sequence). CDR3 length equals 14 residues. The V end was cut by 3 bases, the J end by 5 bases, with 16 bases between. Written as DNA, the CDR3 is TGCAGTGCTAGGGACGGGTTTCGGGCTTATGGCTACACCTTC. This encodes CSARDGFRAYGYTF.

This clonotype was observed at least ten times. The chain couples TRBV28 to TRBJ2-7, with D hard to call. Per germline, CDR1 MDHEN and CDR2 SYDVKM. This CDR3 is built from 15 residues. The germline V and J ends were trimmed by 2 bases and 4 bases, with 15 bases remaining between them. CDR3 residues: CASSLRAGPSYEQYF. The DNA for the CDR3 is TGTGCCAGCAGTTTAAGGGCCGGGCCGTCATACGAGCAGTACTTC.

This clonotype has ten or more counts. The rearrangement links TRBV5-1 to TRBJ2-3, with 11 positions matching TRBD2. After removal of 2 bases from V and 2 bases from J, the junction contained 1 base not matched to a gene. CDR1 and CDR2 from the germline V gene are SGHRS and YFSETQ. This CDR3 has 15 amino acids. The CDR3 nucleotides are TGCGCCAGCAGCTTTAGCGGGGGGGACACAGATACGCAGTATTTT. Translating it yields CASSFSGGDTDTQYF.

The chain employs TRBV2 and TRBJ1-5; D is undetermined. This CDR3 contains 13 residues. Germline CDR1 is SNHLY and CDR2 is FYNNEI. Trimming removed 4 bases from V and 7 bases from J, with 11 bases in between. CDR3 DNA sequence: TGTGCCAGCAGTGTTGGGTTCTCCCAGCCCCAGCATTTT. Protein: CASSVGFSQPQHF. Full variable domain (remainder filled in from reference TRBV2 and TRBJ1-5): EPEVTQTPSHQVTQMGQEVILRCVPISNHLYFYWYRQILGQKVEFLVSFYNNEISEKSEIFDDQFSVERPDGSNFTLKIRSTKLEDSAMYFCASSVGFSQPQHFGDGTRLSIL.

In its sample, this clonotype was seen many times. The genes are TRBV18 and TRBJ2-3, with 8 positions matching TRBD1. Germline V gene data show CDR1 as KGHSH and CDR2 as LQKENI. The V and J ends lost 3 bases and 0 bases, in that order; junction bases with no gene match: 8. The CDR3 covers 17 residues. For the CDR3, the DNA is TGTGCCAGCTCACCTGACAGGGGCAAATTGAGCACAGATACGCAGTATTTT. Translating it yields CASSPDRGKLSTDTQYF. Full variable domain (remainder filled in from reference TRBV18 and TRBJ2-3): NAGVMQNPRHLVRRRGQEARLRCSPMKGHSHVYWYRQLPEEGLKFMVYLQKENIIDESGMPKERFSAEFPKEGPSILRIQQVVRGDSAAYFCASSPDRGKLSTDTQYFGPGTRLTVL.